This T cell receptor (beta chain) was observed in a study of human versus mouse CDR3 diversity and MHC coevolution. Profiling relied on immunoSEQ multiplex PCR, and the TCRdb table lists in-frame clones only, not all of them. This table holds 75,000 to 90,000 clones, roughly 95% found once. The germline CDR1 and CDR2 sequences are KGHSH and LQKENI. The CDR3 is 13 amino acids. The V and J ends lost 2 bases and 2 bases respectively, with 4 bases between them. The chain has TRBV18 and TRBJ2-1; D remains unclear. This TCR came from a person aged 25 to 75 in good health. The sequencing input was naive CD4+ T cells from blood. The subset was: CD45RO-negative CD62L-positive naive CD4 T cells. CDR3 sequence: CASSPSTYNEQFF. CDR3 nucleotide sequence: TGTGCCAGCTCACCAAGCACCTACAATGAGCAGTTCTTC.